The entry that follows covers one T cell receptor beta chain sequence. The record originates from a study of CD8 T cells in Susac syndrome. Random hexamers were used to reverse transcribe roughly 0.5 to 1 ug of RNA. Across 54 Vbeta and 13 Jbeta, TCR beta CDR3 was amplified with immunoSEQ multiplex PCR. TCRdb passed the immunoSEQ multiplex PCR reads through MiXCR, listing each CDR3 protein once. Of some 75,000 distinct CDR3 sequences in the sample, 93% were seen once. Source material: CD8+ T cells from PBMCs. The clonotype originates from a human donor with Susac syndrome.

CDR3 nucleotides: TGTGCCACCAGCGGTCCGGGACTAGCGGGAGGGTACTCCTACAATGAGCAGTTCTTC. Its protein is CATSGPGLAGGYSYNEQFF. The chain employs TRBV15 and TRBJ2-1; TRBD2 matches 16 bases. The CDR3 is 19 amino acids. The germline gives CDR1 LNHNV, CDR2 YYDKDF (reference sequence). Trimming took 5 bases from V and 0 from J; bases not matched to a gene: 7.